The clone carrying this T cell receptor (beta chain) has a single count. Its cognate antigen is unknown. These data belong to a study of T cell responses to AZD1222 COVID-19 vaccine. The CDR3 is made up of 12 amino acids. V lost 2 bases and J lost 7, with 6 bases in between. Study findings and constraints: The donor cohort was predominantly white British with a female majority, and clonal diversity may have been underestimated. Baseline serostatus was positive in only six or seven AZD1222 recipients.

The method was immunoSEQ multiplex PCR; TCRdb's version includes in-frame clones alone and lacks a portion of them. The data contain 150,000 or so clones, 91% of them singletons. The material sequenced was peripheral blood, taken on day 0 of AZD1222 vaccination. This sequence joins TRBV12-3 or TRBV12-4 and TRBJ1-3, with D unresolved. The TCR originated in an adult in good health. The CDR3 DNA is TGTGCCAGCAGTTTAACACCCAACACCATATATTTT. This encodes CASSLTPNTIYF.